A single sample is the source of the 2 T cell receptor beta chains below, sequenced in a study of blood T cell repertoires in COVID-19. The protocol was immunoSEQ multiplex PCR, while the TCRdb copy is restricted to in-frame clones and leaves out a portion. Found here are 230,000 or so clones, 89% of them singletons; the top ten hold 3.5% to 5.5%. Sequenced sample: peripheral blood. The receptors come from a woman aged 40 to 50 who had recovered from COVID-19.

The CDR3: CASSSPGLASLYEQYV. In DNA form, the CDR3 reads TGTGCCAGCAGTAGCCCTGGACTAGCGAGCCTCTACGAGCAGTACGTC. This chain connects TRBV6-2 or TRBV6-3 to TRBJ2-7; 9 nucleotides agree with TRBD2. After removal of 5 bases from V and 3 bases from J, the junction contained 11 bases not matched to a gene. The CDR3 has 16 residues. Germline assignment: CDR1 MNHEY and CDR2 SVGEGT.

The CDR3 here is CASSRTGGEHQPQHF. The CDR3 DNA reads TGTGCCAGCAGTAGAACAGGGGGCGAGCATCAGCCCCAGCATTTT. The chain carries TRBV6-2 or TRBV6-3 and TRBJ1-5; 9 nucleotides align to TRBD1. Germline CDR1 is MNHEY and CDR2 is SVGEGT. This CDR3 is 15 amino acids long. The V segment lost 5 bases and the J segment 5 bases; nucleotides outside the gene matches: 7.